This T cell receptor (beta chain) stems from a study of blood T cell repertoires in COVID-19. This clone was observed a handful of times. The CDR3 has 14 amino acids. Trimming took off 0 bases at V and 5 bases at J, with 8 bases between the two ends. Germline V gene lookup returns CDR1 SGHRS and CDR2 YFSETQ. Assay: immunoSEQ multiplex PCR; the TCRdb copy retains only in-frame clones and omits some. The table has approximately 320,000 clones, around 90% seen once; the top ten hold 8.9%. The source material was PBMCs or T cells enriched from blood (not recorded which). The TCR sequence derives from a woman between 18 and 29 years old who had recovered from COVID-19. The chain combines TRBV5-1 with TRBJ1-4; the D gene is possibly TRBD1 (5 bases). CDR3 in amino acids: CASSLDRPNEKLFF. CDR3 DNA sequence: TGCGCCAGCAGCTTGGACAGGCCGAATGAAAAACTGTTTTTT.